Listed below are T cell receptor beta chains from one sample, sequenced in a study of T cell changes during pregnancy in multiple sclerosis. Repertoires were generated with immunoSEQ multiplex PCR, while TCRdb's copy carries only in-frame clones and drops some. There are under 50,000 clones in the sample; around 95% occur only once, and around 6.4% lies in the top ten. The specimen comprised CD8+ T cells from peripheral blood mononuclear cells, sampled in the first trimester of pregnancy. The receptors were sampled from a female donor with multiple sclerosis, enrolled in a pregnancy study. Both conserved end residues are part of each CDR3. Fields, in order: D gene, V gene, J gene, clone size, CDR3 DNA, CDR3 protein. D genes are given only for firm matches. A row's size may be missing; if present it is once, few, many or a size class.

.	TRBV7-2	TRBJ1-1	.	TGTGCCAGCAGCTCTCAGGGGCCGGGGACTGAAGCTTTCTTT	CASSSQGPGTEAFF
TRBD2	TRBV6-6	TRBJ2-3	.	TGTGCCAGCAGTTCTAGCGGGAGGTCGCGAGATACGCAGTATTTT	CASSSSGRSRDTQYF
TRBD1	TRBV5-4	TRBJ1-1	.	TGTGCCAGCAGCTCGATACCGGGACAGGGCGTCGGAATGAACACTGAAGCTTTCTTT	CASSSIPGQGVGMNTEAFF
TRBD1	TRBV27	TRBJ2-7	.	TGTGCCACCACGGGACAGAGCTCCTACGAGCAGTACTTC	CATTGQSSYEQYF
.	TRBV9	TRBJ1-1	.	TGTGCCAGCAGCGTAGCCCCGTTTGTTGGGGCAGGATGGAACACTGAAGCTTTCTTT	CASSVAPFVGAGWNTEAFF
.	TRBV11-2	TRBJ2-4	.	TGTGCCAGCAGCTTCCCCGAGCAGGGGGGTGCCAAAAACATTCAGTACTTC	CASSFPEQGGAKNIQYF
TRBD2	TRBV28	TRBJ2-5	.	TGTGCCAGCAGCTATGGGACTAGCGGACCGCAAGAGACCCAGTACTTC	CASSYGTSGPQETQYF
.	TRBV13	TRBJ2-1	.	TGTGCCAGCAGCTTAGTACAGGGTGAGCAGTTCTTC	CASSLVQGEQFF
TRBD1	TRBV2	TRBJ1-1	.	TGTGCCAGCAACGGACAGGGATTGAACACTGAAGCTTTCTTT	CASNGQGLNTEAFF
TRBD1	TRBV5-4	TRBJ1-2	.	TGTGCCAGCAGCCCTTGGACAGGGGACTATGGCTACACCTTC	CASSPWTGDYGYTF
.	TRBV29-1	TRBJ2-3	.	TGCAGCGTTGAGGGGGGTTCTAGCACAGATACGCAGTATTTT	CSVEGGSSTDTQYF
TRBD1	TRBV9	TRBJ2-2	.	TGTGCCAGCAGCGTAGTTGACAGGGGCCGTGGACCCGGGGAGCTGTTTTTT	CASSVVDRGRGPGELFF
.	TRBV29-1	TRBJ2-1	once	TGCAGCGCCGGAGAGTCCGAGCAGTTCTTC	CSAGESEQFF
TRBD1	TRBV2	TRBJ2-4	.	TGTGCCAGCAGTTCGGACAGGGGAAACAAAAACATTCAGTACTTC	CASSSDRGNKNIQYF
.	TRBV11-2	TRBJ2-4	.	TGTGCCAGCAGCCCCAGGGGCAGGGGCGGGAACATTCAGTACTTC	CASSPRGRGGNIQYF
.	TRBV5-1	TRBJ1-5	.	TGCGCCAGCAGCTTGGAAGGACAGATTAATCAGCCCCAGCATTTT	CASSLEGQINQPQHF
TRBD1	TRBV2	TRBJ2-3	.	TGTGCCAGCAGTGAAGGGCAGGGGGCATCAGATACGCAGTATTTT	CASSEGQGASDTQYF
.	TRBV7-9	TRBJ2-7	.	TGTGCCAGCAGCTTACAGGACTACGAGCAGTACTTC	CASSLQDYEQYF
.	TRBV2	TRBJ2-2	once	TGTGCCAGCAGTGGACTAGGAGGGAACACCGGGGAGCTGTTTTTT	CASSGLGGNTGELFF
TRBD1	TRBV11-3	TRBJ2-3	once	TGTGCCAGCAGCCTCAGACAGGGAAACACAGATACGCAGTATTTT	CASSLRQGNTDTQYF
TRBD1	TRBV19	TRBJ1-4	.	TGTGCCAGTAGTATAGCCTCCGGTGGACAGGTCCCCGAAAAACTGTTTTTT	CASSIASGGQVPEKLFF
TRBD1	TRBV15	TRBJ1-3	once	TGTGCCACCAGCGGTGACAGGGGGCTGGGAGGAAACACCATATATTTT	CATSGDRGLGGNTIYF
.	TRBV7-8	TRBJ2-3	.	TGTGCCAGCAGCCTAGGGGGGGGTACCACAGATACGCAGTATTTT	CASSLGGGTTDTQYF
.	TRBV19	TRBJ1-2	.	TGTGCCAGTAGTATCGGTACGGGAGCTAACTATGGCTACACCTTC	CASSIGTGANYGYTF
TRBD1	TRBV11-3	TRBJ2-3	once	TGTGCCAGCAGCTTAGGGTGGGACAGTAGCACAGATACGCAGTATTTT	CASSLGWDSSTDTQYF
.	TRBV13	TRBJ2-1	.	TGTGCCAGCAGCTTAGACGTTGTTCGGGGGTTCAATGAGCAGTTCTTC	CASSLDVVRGFNEQFF
.	TRBV2	TRBJ1-2	.	TGTGCCAGCTCAGGAAGGTCCTATGGCTACACCTTC	CASSGRSYGYTF
.	TRBV5-5	TRBJ2-7	.	TGTGCCAGCAGCTGGACAGATACCTACGAGCAGTACTTC	CASSWTDTYEQYF
TRBD2	TRBV7-9	TRBJ2-7	.	TGTGCCAGCAGCTTAGATACTAGCGATCCACTCGAGCAGTACTTC	CASSLDTSDPLEQYF
TRBD1	TRBV27	TRBJ1-2	once	TGTGCCAGCAGTTTGAGAGGGGGCGACTATGGCTACACCTTC	CASSLRGGDYGYTF
TRBD1	TRBV7-8	TRBJ1-5	.	TGTGCCAGCAGCTGGACAGGGGCCAACTATCAGCCCCAGCATTTT	CASSWTGANYQPQHF
TRBD2	TRBV9	TRBJ2-7	.	TGTGCCAGCAGTCCCCTTAGCGGGGCGGACTACTACGAGCAGTACTTC	CASSPLSGADYYEQYF
TRBD1	TRBV11-2	TRBJ2-7	.	TGTGCCAGCAGCGGATTATTACCGGGACAGTCCTACGAGCAGTACTTC	CASSGLLPGQSYEQYF
.	TRBV14	TRBJ1-3	.	TGTGCCAGCAGCCAAGATCGGGGATTTGAGAGAAACACCATATATTTT	CASSQDRGFERNTIYF
TRBD2	TRBV11-3	TRBJ2-1	once	TGTGCCAGCAGCTTAGGGCGGCGGGAGATCCCCTACAATGAGCAGTTCTTC	CASSLGRREIPYNEQFF
TRBD2	TRBV9	TRBJ2-1	.	TGTGCCAGCAGCGCCCCAAGCGGGAGGGGCCGATTGTCGCAGTTCTTC	CASSAPSGRGRLSQFF
TRBD2	TRBV14	TRBJ2-7	.	TGTGCCAGCAGCCAAGGGCCACTAGCGGAGCAGTACTTC	CASSQGPLAEQYF
.	TRBV11-3	TRBJ2-5	.	TGTGCCAGCAGCTCCGCCGCGCAGGGGCTAGAAGAGACCCAGTACTTC	CASSSAAQGLEETQYF
TRBD2	TRBV28	TRBJ2-5	.	TGTGCCAGCAGCCCCCGGACTAGCGGGAGGGCCCAAGAGACCCAGTACTTC	CASSPRTSGRAQETQYF
TRBD1	TRBV2	TRBJ2-7	.	TGTGCCAGCAGTGGGACAGGGAGTCCCTACGAGCAGTACTTC	CASSGTGSPYEQYF
TRBD1	TRBV4-1	TRBJ1-5	.	TGCGCCAGCAGCCAAGACCCGACAGGGAATCAGCCCCAGCATTTT	CASSQDPTGNQPQHF
TRBD2	TRBV19	TRBJ2-3	.	TGTGCCAGTAGTACCACTAGCGGGAGTGCAGATACGCAGTATTTT	CASSTTSGSADTQYF
.	TRBV11-2	TRBJ2-7	.	TGTGTTACCGGCACGGGGACCTACGAGCAGTACTTC	CVTGTGTYEQYF
.	TRBV27	TRBJ2-1	.	TGTGCCAGCAGTTTATATGTGAGCGATGAGCAGTTCTTC	CASSLYVSDEQFF
TRBD2	TRBV27	TRBJ2-7	.	TGTGCCAGCAGTGGACTAGCGGGAGTCTCCTACGAGCAGTACTTC	CASSGLAGVSYEQYF
TRBD2	TRBV29-1	TRBJ2-7	once	TGCAGCGTAATAGCGGGAACCTACGAGCAGTACTTC	CSVIAGTYEQYF
TRBD1	TRBV13	TRBJ2-2	.	TGTGCCAGCAGCTTAAGGGACAGGGCCACCGGGGAGCTGTTTTTT	CASSLRDRATGELFF
.	TRBV6-5	TRBJ1-2	.	TGTGCCAGCAGTTTGACGCAAGGAGGTGCCTATGGCTACACCTTC	CASSLTQGGAYGYTF
.	TRBV10-1	TRBJ2-7	.	TGCGCCAGCAGTGAGGGGCCGGCGGGACCGAACTACGAGCAGTACTTC	CASSEGPAGPNYEQYF
.	TRBV28	TRBJ2-1	.	TGTGCCAGCAACCCGGGGGTAAATGAGCAGTTCTTC	CASNPGVNEQFF
.	TRBV30	TRBJ2-2	.	TGTGCCTGGAGTGTAGGGGAGAACACCGGGGAGCTGTTTTTT	CAWSVGENTGELFF
TRBD1	TRBV9	TRBJ1-1	.	TGTGCCAGCAGCGTAGGGGACAGTGAAGCTTTCTTT	CASSVGDSEAFF
.	TRBV29-1	TRBJ2-1	.	TGCAGCGTGTCAACCGGGGAGCAGTTCTTC	CSVSTGEQFF
.	TRBV10-3	TRBJ1-1	.	TGTGCCATCAGTGAAGACAGTATCTACACTGAAGCTTTCTTT	CAISEDSIYTEAFF
TRBD1	TRBV7-9	TRBJ2-2	once	TGTGCCAGCAGCTTAGGGGACAGGGAATGGACCGGGGAGCTGTTTTTT	CASSLGDREWTGELFF
.	TRBV5-1	TRBJ2-7	.	TGCGCCAGCAGCTTGGGGACAGACTACGAGCAGTACTTC	CASSLGTDYEQYF
TRBD1	TRBV5-1	TRBJ2-7	.	TGCGCCAGCAGCCAGACAGGGATCTACGAGCAGTACTTC	CASSQTGIYEQYF
.	TRBV10-3	TRBJ2-5	.	TGTGCCATCCAGAGCGAGTACCAAGAGACCCAGTACTTC	CAIQSEYQETQYF
TRBD1	TRBV5-1	TRBJ2-7	.	TGCGCCAGCAGCTCCGGGACAGCTTTCTGGGAGCAGTACTTC	CASSSGTAFWEQYF
.	TRBV4-3	TRBJ1-1	.	TGCGCCAGCAGCCAAGATAGGGCAGGGGCCTTGAACACTGAAGCTTTCTTT	CASSQDRAGALNTEAFF